Following are 29 T cell receptor beta chains from one sample sequenced in a study of blood T cell repertoires in COVID-19. Only in-frame clones appear in the TCRdb table, and some are missing; sequencing was by immunoSEQ multiplex PCR. The table lists about 210,000 clones, almost 85% of them singletons, with approximately 8.1% in the top ten. Sample: peripheral blood. These receptors were taken from a woman aged 50 to 65 with active or convalescent COVID-19.

The chain joins TRBV18 to TRBJ1-6; the match to TRBD1 covers 9 bases. Germline V gene sequence: CDR1 KGHSH, CDR2 LQKENI. The ends lost 1 base at V and 5 bases at J; junction bases unmatched: 0. This CDR3 has 15 residues. CDR3 region: CASSPRTGDNSPLHF. The CDR3 DNA reads TGTGCCAGCTCACCACGGACAGGGGATAATTCACCCCTCCACTTT.

The V call is TRBV18, the J call TRBJ2-2; TRBD2 might be the D (6 bases). The CDR3 runs 16 residues. The ends were cut back, 0 bases at V and 3 bases at J, with 11 bases in the middle. Per germline, CDR1 KGHSH and CDR2 LQKENI. The CDR3 protein is CASSPPAGRDTGELFF. In DNA form, the CDR3 reads TGTGCCAGCTCACCACCTGCGGGGCGAGACACCGGGGAGCTGTTTTTT.

V and J are TRBV21-1 and TRBJ1-6; TRBD1 is the table's D call, not checked against the DNA. TRBV21-1 is recorded as a pseudogene. CDR3 length equals 17 residues. In DNA, the CDR3 is TGTGCCAGCAGCAAAGGAAGGGCAGGGGGAACCAATTCACCCCTCCACTTT. Its protein product is CASSKGRAGGTNSPLHF.

The V gene is TRBV3-1 (or the pseudogene TRBV3-2), the J gene TRBJ2-7; 9 nucleotides match TRBD1. CDR1 LGHDT and CDR2 YNNKEL come from the germline V gene (reference sequence). V gave up 1 base and J gave up 4 bases; unmatched junction bases: 5. The CDR3 is 15 residues long. The CDR3: CASSQAPGQGYEQYV. CDR3 nucleotides: TGTGCCAGCAGCCAAGCCCCGGGACAGGGATACGAGCAGTACGTC.

This clone has only a few counts. This chain's CDR3 is CASSEGIGGDYYEQYV. As DNA, the CDR3 is TGTGCCAGCAGTGAAGGTATAGGGGGCGATTACTACGAGCAGTACGTC. The chain employs TRBV2 and TRBJ2-7, with TRBD1 identical over 7 bases. Germline CDR1 is SNHLY and CDR2 is FYNNEI. The CDR3 totals 16 residues. J was trimmed by 3 bases and V by 1 base; bases with no gene match: 9.

This sequence joins TRBV19 and TRBJ1-5; 9 bases fit TRBD1. Germline V gene data show CDR1 as LNHDA and CDR2 as SQIVND (reference sequence). V gave up 8 bases and J gave up 3 bases; unmatched junction bases: 8. This CDR3 has 15 amino acids. CDR3 in DNA: TGTGCCAGTCGCCGGGACAGGGCCTCCAATCAGCCCCAGCATTTT. The encoded protein is CASRRDRASNQPQHF. Based on the CDR3 plus reference TRBV19 and TRBJ1-5, the full variable domain is DGGITQSPKYLFRKEGQNVTLSCEQNLNHDAMYWYRQDPGQGLRLIYYSQIVNDFQKGDIAEGYSVSREKKESFPLTVTSAQKNPTAFYLCASRRDRASNQPQHFGDGTRLSIL.

The chain couples TRBV16 to TRBJ1-2, with D hard to call. The CDR3 loop spans 14 amino acids. From germline, CDR1 is KGHSY and CDR2 FQNENV. V was shortened by 2 bases and J by 2 bases, with 9 bases between the two germline ends. In DNA, the CDR3 is TGTGCCAGCAGCCAAATTTCAGGCAACTATGGCTACACCTTC. Protein: CASSQISGNYGYTF. The complete variable domain, with remaining parts taken from reference TRBV16 and TRBJ1-2, reads GEEVAQTPKHLVRGEGQKAKLYCAPIKGHSYVFWYQQVLKNEFKFLISFQNENVFDETGMPKERFSAKCLPNSPCSLEIQATKLEDSAVYFCASSQISGNYGYTFGSGTRLTVV.

The rearrangement joins TRBV10-3 to TRBJ2-2, with 15 bases matching TRBD2. Per the germline V gene, CDR1 is ENHRY and CDR2 is SYGVKD. With V trimmed by 4 bases and J by 0 bases, 6 bases remained unmatched. There are 19 residues in the CDR3. For the CDR3, the DNA is TGTGCCATCAGTGGGACTAGCGGGGGGGCTCTCGCGAACACCGGGGAGCTGTTTTTT. Translation: CAISGTSGGALANTGELFF.

The chain carries TRBV3-1 (or the pseudogene TRBV3-2) and TRBJ1-1; unclear D gene. Germline CDR1 and CDR2: LGHDT and YNNKEL (reference sequence). V was cut by 3 bases and J by 6 bases, with 8 bases left in between. The CDR3 is 12 amino acids. The CDR3 DNA follows: TGTGCCAGCAGCCATGAGCCCGCTGAAGCTTTCTTT. Encoded protein: CASSHEPAEAFF.

The chain couples TRBV29-1 to TRBJ1-1; the D gene is possibly TRBD1 (5 bases). The germline V gene has CDR1 SQVTM and CDR2 ANQGSEA. The CDR3 is 13 residues long. Trimming took off 4 bases at V and 0 bases at J, with 9 bases between the two ends. The CDR3 spells CSVVWGMNTEAFF. The DNA of the CDR3 is TGCAGCGTTGTATGGGGCATGAACACTGAAGCTTTCTTT.

The V gene is TRBV2, the J gene TRBJ1-5; D gene ambiguous. Germline V CDR1 and CDR2: SNHLY, FYNNEI. V lost 4 bases and J lost 4, with 5 bases in between. This CDR3 has 12 residues. The CDR3 DNA follows: TGTGCCAGCAGTGGGGAGAATCAGCCCCAGCATTTT. Encoded protein: CASSGENQPQHF.

A single count supports this clone. The V gene is TRBV19, the J gene TRBJ1-5, with D hard to call. Germline loops: CDR1 LNHDA, CDR2 SQIVND (reference sequence). V lost 5 bases and J 3 bases, leaving 17 bases between the germline ends. The CDR3 covers 16 residues. The CDR3 is CASSVRSVQYNQPQHF. The CDR3 nucleotides read TGTGCCAGTAGTGTCAGATCGGTACAGTACAATCAGCCCCAGCATTTT.

The gene calls are TRBV6-5 and TRBJ1-4, with no clear D. Trimming pared 2 bases from V and 2 bases from J, leaving 12 bases between. Germline V gene data show CDR1 as MNHEY and CDR2 as SVGAGI. CDR3 length: 16 residues. CDR3 DNA sequence: TGTGCCAGCAGTTACCGTCGGGGAGGGACTAATGAAAAACTGTTTTTT. Its translation is CASSYRRGGTNEKLFF.

The sample holds a few counts of this clone. This sequence joins TRBV5-8 and TRBJ1-5; D may be TRBD1 (5 bases). The CDR3 runs to 15 residues. Germline V gives CDR1 SGHTS, CDR2 YDEGEE. The V and J ends lost 4 bases and 1 base respectively, with 12 bases between them. Written as DNA, the CDR3 is TGTGCCAGCAGCGGGGCGCGTAGGAGCAATCAGCCCCAGCATTTT. Its protein product is CASSGARRSNQPQHF.

The V gene is TRBV28, the J gene TRBJ1-1; D is ambiguous. This CDR3 contains 14 residues. Germline CDR1 MDHEN, CDR2 SYDVKM. The germline V and J ends were trimmed by 4 bases and 6 bases, with 15 bases remaining between them. In nucleotides, the CDR3 is TGTGCCAGCAGTTCCTACAGTGGGAGGGCTGAAGCTTTCTTT. Translating gives CASSSYSGRAEAFF.

J is TRBJ2-7 and V is TRBV7-9; 11 nucleotides agree with TRBD2. The J segment lost 7 bases and the V segment lost 5 bases, leaving 13 bases of the junction unmatched. Germline assignment: CDR1 SEHNR and CDR2 FQNEAQ (reference sequence). CDR3 length: 16 residues. The CDR3 protein is CASSPQTSGKAREQYF. CDR3 sequence (DNA): TGTGCCAGCAGCCCGCAGACTAGCGGGAAGGCTAGAGAGCAGTACTTC.

The V gene is TRBV3-1 (or the pseudogene TRBV3-2), the J gene TRBJ2-3; 7 nucleotides agree with TRBD2. This CDR3 has 14 residues. The germline CDR1 and CDR2 sequences are LGHDT and YNNKEL (reference sequence). Unmatched junction bases numbered 10, after V lost 7 bases and J lost 6 bases. CDR3 DNA sequence: TGTGCCAGCACCCGGAGCGGGGTATCGGATACGCAGTATTTT. Residues: CASTRSGVSDTQYF.

This clone was counted once. CDR3 in amino acids: CASSPTQGQGYNEQFF. The CDR3 DNA is TGTGCCAGCAGCCCCACACAGGGGCAGGGCTACAATGAGCAGTTCTTC. The chain combines TRBV7-6 with TRBJ2-1, with 7 bases that match TRBD1. This CDR3 has 16 residues. The V gene end was trimmed by 5 bases and the J gene end by 3 bases; junction bases not matched to a gene: 10. CDR1 and CDR2 from the germline V gene are SGHVS and FNYEAQ.

Only one count was recorded for this clone. The chain couples TRBV5-1 to TRBJ1-4; no clear D. CDR3 length: 14 residues. The ends were cut back, 3 bases at V and 7 bases at J, with 13 bases in the middle. Germline loops: CDR1 SGHRS, CDR2 YFSETQ. The CDR3 loop reads CASSSHRSGEKLFF. As DNA, the CDR3 is TGCGCCAGCAGCTCACATCGAAGCGGTGAAAAACTGTTTTTT.

This clone was seen a single time. The rearrangement links TRBV7-9 to TRBJ2-3; tentative D call: TRBD2 (6 bases). The CDR3 loop spans 15 amino acids. CDR1 and CDR2 from the germline V gene are SEHNR and FQNEAQ (reference sequence). Trimming removed 5 bases at V and 0 bases at J, with 12 bases between. CDR3 nucleotide sequence: TGTGCCAGCAGCAGTAGCGGCGTCAGCACAGATACGCAGTATTTT. Translated: CASSSSGVSTDTQYF.

The chain couples TRBV7-9 to TRBJ1-2; D unclear. The CDR3 is made up of 15 amino acids. Germline values: CDR1 SEHNR, CDR2 FQNEAQ (reference sequence). The germline V and J ends were trimmed by 0 bases and 8 bases, with 16 bases remaining between them. The CDR3 region is CASSLAMEGSGGYTF. CDR3 DNA: TGTGCCAGCAGCTTAGCGATGGAGGGCAGCGGCGGCTACACCTTC.

V and J are TRBV10-1 and TRBJ1-6, with D possibly matching TRBD1 (6 bases). The germline V gene encodes CDR1 WNHNN and CDR2 SYGVQD (reference sequence). CDR3 length equals 14 residues. V lost 6 bases and J lost 10, with 16 bases in between. CDR3 nucleotides: TGCGCCAGCAGCCAGGGGAGCGGTAACTCACCCCTCCACTTT. Its protein product is CASSQGSGNSPLHF.

V is TRBV2 and J is TRBJ2-3, with D possibly TRBD1 on 6 matching bases. With 4 bases removed from V and 6 bases from J, the gap between germline ends came to 11 bases. This CDR3 spans 13 amino acids. In germline, CDR1 is SNHLY, CDR2 FYNNEI. The CDR3: CASSGRQVDTQYF. The CDR3 DNA follows: TGTGCCAGCAGTGGACGACAGGTCGATACGCAGTATTTT.

The chain couples TRBV6-5 to TRBJ1-4; D uncertain. The CDR3 consists of 13 residues. Germline values: CDR1 MNHEY, CDR2 SVGAGI. Trimming shortened V by 6 bases and J by 10 bases, and 15 bases separated the two germline ends. The CDR3 coding sequence is TGTGCCAGCAGACCCCAGCGGGCGGGAAAACTGTTTTTT. Translated: CASRPQRAGKLFF.

DNA of the CDR3: TGTGCCAGCAGCTCCCTGCCGGGACAGGCTCCCCACGAGCAGTACTTC. It codes for CASSSLPGQAPHEQYF. The J gene is TRBJ2-7, the V gene TRBV7-6; 8 bases agree with TRBD1. J was trimmed by 5 bases and V by 4 bases; bases with no gene match: 13. The length of the CDR3 is 16 residues. Germline CDR1 is SGHVS and CDR2 is FNYEAQ.

The chain recombines TRBV27 with TRBJ1-1; 8 bases match TRBD1. The CDR3 is 15 amino acids. V dropped 4 bases and J dropped 5; count of bases not matched to a gene: 9. The V gene's germline CDR1 is MNHEY and CDR2 SMNVEV (reference sequence). The CDR3 DNA is TGTGCCAGCAGTTACCGACAGGGGAGAGGGACTGAAGCTTTCTTT. It yields the protein CASSYRQGRGTEAFF.

CDR3 coding DNA: TGCGCCAGCAGTCGGGTCTTTAATGAAAAACTGTTTTTT. This sequence encodes CASSRVFNEKLFF. V gene TRBV4-1 combines with J gene TRBJ1-4; D call uncertain. In germline, CDR1 is MGHRA, CDR2 YSYEKL. This CDR3 region has 13 residues. V lost 6 bases and J lost 4, with 9 bases in between.

The chain carries TRBV30 and TRBJ1-5; 7 positions match TRBD1. CDR3 length: 13 residues. V shed 3 bases and J 5 bases; nucleotides not matched to a gene: 4. Germline assignment: CDR1 GTSNPN and CDR2 SVGIG (reference sequence). The CDR3 reads CAWRDRPDQPQHF. DNA for the CDR3: TGTGCCTGGAGGGACAGGCCCGATCAGCCCCAGCATTTT.

This clone was seen a handful of times. The gene calls are TRBV24-1 and TRBJ1-2; 10 nucleotides align to TRBD1. The CDR3 is 13 residues long. V dropped 7 bases and J dropped 3; count of bases not matched to a gene: 1. Looked up from germline, CDR1 is KGHDR and CDR2 is SFDVKD. The CDR3 DNA reads TGTGCCACCAGGGACAGGGGGGACTATGGCTACACCTTC. Translation gives CATRDRGDYGYTF.